The 16 T cell receptor beta chains reported below all come from one sample, sequenced in a study of blood T cell repertoires in COVID-19 (dated by TCRdb to 2018 to 2020). Library construction relied on the immunoSEQ multiplex PCR assay. The table was pulled from immuneACCESS by TCRdb, which kept in-frame rearrangements only. Such tables lose some clones; where checked, under half of the loss comes from unresolved V genes, and the rest has no known cause. This sample has some 76,000 clones in its table, and roughly 80% of those were observed once. The top ten clones comprise approximately 25% of the sample. Sequenced input: peripheral blood. The receptors come from a human donor in a cohort sampled during active COVID-19.

This clone is a singleton in its sample. This chain joins TRBV28 and TRBJ2-1, with 8 nucleotides matching TRBD1. CDR1 and CDR2 (germline): MDHEN, SYDVKM. V lost 5 bases, J lost 5 bases, and 8 bases stayed unmatched. The CDR3 has 15 amino acids. The CDR3 reads CASSPSDRDDNEQFF. The CDR3 DNA reads TGTGCCAGCAGTCCCTCGGACAGGGATGACAATGAGCAGTTCTTC.

The chain carries TRBV7-9 and TRBJ2-1, with 7 bases lining up with TRBD1. Germline-derived CDR1 and CDR2 are SEHNR and FQNEAQ (reference sequence). With V trimmed by 7 bases and J by 9 bases, 15 bases remained unmatched. The CDR3 loop spans 15 amino acids. For the CDR3, the DNA is TGTGCCAGCACCTTCGGCGCTAGGGGGCTCGGTGAGCAGTTCTTC. Translating it yields CASTFGARGLGEQFF.

The chain links TRBV9 to TRBJ2-1, with D perhaps matching TRBD2 (5 bases). Germline CDR1 reads SGDLS; CDR2 reads YYNGEE. The length of the CDR3 is 17 residues. Deletions cut 0 bases from V and 4 bases from J, with 17 bases between. The CDR3 protein is CASSVGFRGLSYNEQFF. Here the CDR3 DNA reads TGTGCCAGCAGCGTAGGGTTTCGCGGACTCTCTTACAATGAGCAGTTCTTC.

This rearrangement joins TRBV19 to TRBJ1-6; 7 bases agree with TRBD1. The germline V gene has CDR1 LNHDA and CDR2 SQIVND (reference sequence). Losses at the gene ends were 5 bases for V and 6 bases for J; bases not matched to a gene: 4. The CDR3 runs 14 residues. CDR3 loop: CASSPGTANSPLHF. Written as DNA, the CDR3 is TGTGCCAGTAGTCCCGGGACAGCTAATTCACCCCTCCACTTT.

This clone has a single count. The CDR3 here is CASTNPPTAGTEAFF. The CDR3, as DNA: TGTGCCAGCACCAACCCCCCGACAGCGGGGACTGAAGCTTTCTTT. The chain recombines TRBV9 with TRBJ1-1; D is possibly TRBD1 (5 bases). Trimming removed 6 bases from V and 5 bases from J, with 20 bases in between. This CDR3 has 15 amino acids. From germline, CDR1 is SGDLS and CDR2 YYNGEE.

This chain joins TRBV27 and TRBJ1-4, with 8 nucleotides matching TRBD1. The CDR3 spans 16 residues. After removal of 11 bases from V and 6 bases from J, the junction contained 17 bases not matched to a gene. CDR1 and CDR2 from the germline V gene are MNHEY and SMNVEV (reference sequence). Here the CDR3 DNA reads TGTGCCGGGGGTCTAGACGGGACAGGACTGGATGAAAAACTGTTTTTT. This translates into CAGGLDGTGLDEKLFF.

The chain combines TRBV19 with TRBJ2-7; weak D call: TRBD2 (6 bases). This CDR3 has 14 amino acids. V lost 5 bases, J lost 9 bases, and 20 bases lay in between. Germline V gene lookup returns CDR1 LNHDA and CDR2 SQIVND (reference sequence). As DNA, the CDR3 is TGTGCCAGTAGTCCTGACACCGCGGGGCTCGCGCAGTACTTC. Translation: CASSPDTAGLAQYF.

This clone has a single count. The chain employs TRBV5-4 and TRBJ2-7; D is possibly TRBD1 (6 bases). Trimming left V 4 bases short and J 1 base short, with 12 bases between. This CDR3 contains 14 residues. CDR1 is SGHNT and CDR2 is YYREEE in the germline V gene (reference sequence). CDR3 region: CASSQQGSSYEQYF. The DNA for the CDR3 is TGTGCCAGCAGCCAGCAGGGGTCTTCCTACGAGCAGTACTTC.

V is TRBV5-1 and J is TRBJ2-5, with 8 bases identical to TRBD1. The CDR3 runs 16 residues. Germline V lookup: CDR1 SGHRS, CDR2 YFSETQ. Trimming at V came to 4 bases and at J to 2 bases, leaving 10 bases not matched to a gene. The CDR3 protein is CASSLVPGGGQETQYF. CDR3 nucleotides: TGCGCCAGCAGCCTCGTTCCAGGGGGCGGGCAAGAGACCCAGTACTTC.

J is TRBJ1-2 and V is TRBV24-1; tentative D call: TRBD1 (6 bases). This CDR3 contains 15 residues. Trimming removed 4 bases from V and 6 bases from J, with 17 bases in between. Germline V gene sequence: CDR1 KGHDR, CDR2 SFDVKD. CDR3 sequence (DNA): TGTGCCACCAGTGAGTCCCAGGGGTTGGTAAATGGCTACACCTTC. Translation: CATSESQGLVNGYTF.

V usage is TRBV6-6 and J usage is TRBJ1-1; D unresolved. Per the germline V gene, CDR1 is MNHNY and CDR2 is SVGAGI (reference sequence). Trimming left V 0 bases short and J 5 bases short, with 10 bases between. The CDR3 is made up of 14 amino acids. DNA for the CDR3: TGTGCCAGCAGTTACTCGGAGGGTAGGACTGAAGCTTTCTTT. Amino acid sequence: CASSYSEGRTEAFF.

This chain joins TRBV29-1 and TRBJ2-3; D call uncertain. CDR1 is SQVTM, CDR2 ANQGSEA, per germline. The CDR3 runs 13 residues. Trimming took off 5 bases at V and 2 bases at J, with 11 bases between the two ends. CDR3 residues: CSVMGSYTDTQYF. The CDR3 DNA reads TGCAGCGTTATGGGCAGCTACACAGATACGCAGTATTTT.

The chain combines TRBV11-2 with TRBJ2-1, with D maybe TRBD2 (6 bases). Trimming left V 1 base short and J 8 bases short, with 6 bases between. The CDR3 is 12 residues long. Germline loops: CDR1 SGHAT, CDR2 FQNNGV. Here the CDR3 DNA reads TGTGCCAGCAGCTTAGCGGGGGATGAGCAGTTCTTC. Translated, it gives CASSLAGDEQFF.

This clone was detected only a few times. The chain recombines TRBV20-1 with TRBJ2-1; D unresolved. CDR3 length: 11 residues. V gave up 3 bases and J gave up 8 bases, with 8 bases separating them. CDR1 DFQATT and CDR2 SNEGSKA come from the germline V gene (reference sequence). DNA for the CDR3: TGCAGTGCTAGTGAGCGCTATGAGCAGTTCTTC. Its translation: CSASERYEQFF.

This clone was found once. V usage is TRBV5-1 and J usage is TRBJ2-3, with TRBD2 matching over 7 bases. There are 14 residues in the CDR3. V was clipped by 7 bases and J by 1 base; unmatched bases: 6. The germline V gene encodes CDR1 SGHRS and CDR2 YFSETQ. The CDR3 DNA reads TGCGCCAGCTCTGGGAGGGGCGGCACAGATACGCAGTATTTT. It is translated as CASSGRGGTDTQYF.

The rearrangement joins TRBV2 to TRBJ2-5, with a weak D call TRBD2 (6 bases). Looked up from germline, CDR1 is SNHLY and CDR2 is FYNNEI. This CDR3 is built from 13 residues. V was clipped by 6 bases and J by 1 base, with 9 bases between them. The chain's CDR3 is CASSRDFQETQYF. The CDR3 region has the DNA TGTGCCAGCAGCAGGGACTTCCAAGAGACCCAGTACTTC. Combining the CDR3 with reference TRBV2 and TRBJ2-5 gives the whole variable domain EPEVTQTPSHQVTQMGQEVILRCVPISNHLYFYWYRQILGQKVEFLVSFYNNEISEKSEIFDDQFSVERPDGSNFTLKIRSTKLEDSAMYFCASSRDFQETQYFGPGTRLLVL.